This T cell receptor (beta chain) was recorded in a study of blood T cell repertoires in COVID-19. Study information: Whether acute or convalescent, the COVID-19 samples came from the United States, Italy and Spain. In each case, the material was cDNA or gDNA derived from T cells, B-cell-depleted T cells, or PBMCs.

The length of the CDR3 is 13 residues. Germline lookup yields CDR1 LGHDT and CDR2 YNNKEL (reference sequence). V was pared by 4 bases and J by 3 bases, with 2 bases of the junction left unmatched. The repertoire was sequenced with immunoSEQ multiplex PCR; TCRdb's copy has only in-frame clones and lacks some. The data show 70,000 to 95,000 clones, 85% seen once. The clonotype was recovered from a woman between 65 and 79 years old with active or convalescent COVID-19. This chain joins TRBV3-1 (or the pseudogene TRBV3-2) and TRBJ2-7, with TRBD1 identical over 8 bases. Sequencing was performed on peripheral blood. The CDR3: CASSRGQGYEQYF. The CDR3 DNA sequence: TGTGCCAGCAGCCGAGGACAGGGCTACGAGCAGTACTTC.